These 17 T cell receptor beta chains were sequenced from one sample in a study of CD8+ T cells in alopecia areata. Extracted RNA was reverse transcribed, and the resulting cDNA served as sequencing template. The table came from immunoSEQ multiplex PCR; TCRdb's copy has only in-frame clones and leaves some out. The table includes around 140,000 clones, about nine tenths detected once. Sequenced here: CD8+ T cells sorted from blood, sampled at week 0. The receptors here all came from a human donor with alopecia areata.

V usage is TRBV7-6 and J usage is TRBJ2-1; D is tentatively TRBD1 or TRBD2 (6 bases each). The V gene lost 3 bases and the J gene lost 4 bases, with 19 bases spanning the gap. This CDR3 has 17 residues. From germline, CDR1 is SGHVS and CDR2 FNYEAQ. As DNA, the CDR3 is TGTGCCAGCAGCTTTGGGGGCGGTTCGGGGGAATACAATGAGCAGTTCTTC. Translation gives CASSFGGGSGEYNEQFF.

The rearrangement uses TRBV30 and TRBJ2-2; D is undetermined. The CDR3 length is 15 residues. Trimming pared 2 bases from V and 4 bases from J, leaving 14 bases between. Germline V gives CDR1 GTSNPN, CDR2 SVGIG (reference sequence). The CDR3 coding sequence is TGTGCCTGGAGTTGGGCGGTGTTGGGCACCGGGGAGCTGTTTTTT. Residues: CAWSWAVLGTGELFF.

This clone is a singleton in its sample. The chain has TRBV29-1 and TRBJ1-2, with D maybe TRBD1 (5 bases). The CDR3 is made up of 12 amino acids. Trimming took off 3 bases at V and 3 bases at J, with 8 bases between the two ends. Germline V gene data show CDR1 as SQVTM and CDR2 as ANQGSEA. The CDR3: CSVDRGYYGYTF. In nucleotides, the CDR3 is TGCAGCGTTGATCGGGGGTACTATGGCTACACCTTC.

The chain has TRBV4-2 and TRBJ2-4; D is ambiguous. Trimming left V 0 bases short and J 0 bases short, with 6 bases between. The CDR3 is made up of 15 amino acids. Germline V gene lookup returns CDR1 LGHNA and CDR2 YNFKEQ. The DNA of the CDR3 is TGTGCCAGCAGCCAAGATCGCACAGCCAAAAACATTCAGTACTTC. It translates to CASSQDRTAKNIQYF.

The rearrangement uses TRBV5-4 and TRBJ2-7; D is perhaps TRBD1 (6 bases). The germline V gene encodes CDR1 SGHNT and CDR2 YYREEE (reference sequence). CDR3 length equals 15 residues. V lost 6 bases and J lost 5, with 21 bases in between. CDR3 DNA: TGTGCCAGCAACTCCGGGGCAGGGGAAATCCACGAGCAGTACTTC. It encodes CASNSGAGEIHEQYF.

This clone was seen a few times. This chain joins TRBV4-2 and TRBJ2-4, with D unclear. V was trimmed by 0 bases and J by 0 bases, leaving 15 bases between them. Germline V gives CDR1 LGHNA, CDR2 YNFKEQ. The CDR3 runs to 18 residues. For the CDR3, the DNA is TGTGCCAGCAGCCAAGATATTTGGGCGGCGATAGCCAAAAACATTCAGTACTTC. Translated, it gives CASSQDIWAAIAKNIQYF.

This clone was recorded only once. V gene TRBV29-1 combines with J gene TRBJ2-7; D might be TRBD2 (7 bases). This CDR3 comprises 13 residues. With 3 bases removed from V and 2 bases from J, the gap between germline ends came to 11 bases. Germline assignment: CDR1 SQVTM and CDR2 ANQGSEA. This CDR3 is CSVDSGDTYEQYF. The CDR3 DNA reads as TGCAGCGTTGACAGCGGGGACACCTACGAGCAGTACTTC.

V and J are TRBV6-5 and TRBJ2-3; D not resolved. CDR3 length: 15 amino acids. The V and J ends lost 0 bases and 10 bases respectively, with 17 bases between them. Germline lookup yields CDR1 MNHEY and CDR2 SVGAGI. The CDR3, as DNA: TGTGCCAGCAGTTACTCCGACGAGAACAGCCTTTCGCAGTATTTT. Its protein is CASSYSDENSLSQYF.

The chain combines TRBV5-4 with TRBJ1-1; no reliable D call. Germline V gives CDR1 SGHNT, CDR2 YYREEE (reference sequence). The CDR3 has 13 residues. Between the trimmed V and J ends, which lost 4 bases and 0 bases, there was a span of 7 bases. This CDR3 reads CASSEAVNTEAFF. CDR3 coding DNA: TGTGCCAGCAGCGAGGCAGTGAACACTGAAGCTTTCTTT.

This clone came up once. The CDR3 nucleotides are TGTGCCAGCAGTTTAGCGACCAGGGGTTTTATGAACAATGAGCAGTTCTTC. Its protein product is CASSLATRGFMNNEQFF. The chain carries TRBV27 and TRBJ2-1; D might be TRBD1 (6 bases). From germline, CDR1 is MNHEY and CDR2 SMNVEV (reference sequence). The CDR3 consists of 17 residues. The V gene lost 2 bases and the J gene lost 5 bases, with 19 bases spanning the gap.

The rearrangement links TRBV4-1 to TRBJ2-7; D might be TRBD2 (7 bases). Germline CDR1 reads MGHRA; CDR2 reads YSYEKL. CDR3 length equals 14 residues. Trimming took 4 bases from V and 5 from J, leaving 15 bases between them. The CDR3 bases are TGCGCCAGCAGCCTCCCGGGGGGCTGGGACGAGCAGTACTTC. Its protein is CASSLPGGWDEQYF.

The rearrangement uses TRBV19 and TRBJ2-7, with 7 bases matching TRBD1. Germline CDR1 reads LNHDA; CDR2 reads SQIVND (reference sequence). Trimming at V came to 6 bases and at J to 0 bases, leaving 8 bases not matched to a gene. The CDR3 is 15 amino acids. The CDR3 spells CASSISGTDSYEQYF. The CDR3 region has the DNA TGTGCCAGTAGCATATCCGGGACAGACTCCTACGAGCAGTACTTC. Variable domain in full (rest from reference TRBV19 and TRBJ2-7): DGGITQSPKYLFRKEGQNVTLSCEQNLNHDAMYWYRQDPGQGLRLIYYSQIVNDFQKGDIAEGYSVSREKKESFPLTVTSAQKNPTAFYLCASSISGTDSYEQYFGPGTRLTVT.

The chain has TRBV5-1 and TRBJ2-7; D tentatively reads TRBD1 or TRBD2 (5 bases each). V was pared by 6 bases and J by 0 bases, with 13 bases between. CDR3 size: 14 residues. From germline, CDR1 is SGHRS and CDR2 YFSETQ. For the CDR3, the DNA is TGCGCCAGCACTTCTGGGGACGACTCCTACGAGCAGTACTTC. Protein sequence: CASTSGDDSYEQYF.

The rearrangement joins TRBV6-5 to TRBJ1-2; the D is unclear. Trimming stripped 10 bases from V and 4 bases from J, with 16 bases between. The CDR3 has 13 residues. Germline CDR1 is MNHEY and CDR2 is SVGAGI. CDR3 sequence reads: CATSRQAGYGYTF. In DNA form, the CDR3 reads TGTGCCACATCTAGGCAGGCGGGCTATGGCTACACCTTC.

V gene TRBV29-1 combines with J gene TRBJ2-7; D unresolved. CDR3 length: 12 residues. With 4 bases removed from V and 0 bases from J, the gap between germline ends came to 7 bases. Germline CDR1 reads SQVTM; CDR2 reads ANQGSEA. In DNA, the CDR3 is TGCAGCGTTGTTGGGCGCTCCTACGAGCAGTACTTC. It codes for CSVVGRSYEQYF.

The chain employs TRBV4-1 and TRBJ2-7; D is unclear. Germline CDR1 reads MGHRA; CDR2 reads YSYEKL. The CDR3 is 13 amino acids. Between the trimmed V and J ends, which lost 0 bases and 5 bases, there was a span of 8 bases. The CDR3: CASSQDYPHEQYF. The DNA for the CDR3 is TGCGCCAGCAGCCAAGACTATCCCCACGAGCAGTACTTC.

This clone was counted a single time. The sample has other DNA sequences that encode this CDR3 too. The chain has TRBV11-2 and TRBJ2-7, with D hard to call. Germline CDR1 reads SGHAT; CDR2 reads FQNNGV. V lost 1 base to trimming and J lost 1 base, with 5 bases between them. CDR3 size: 13 residues. The CDR3 sequence is CASSLGQSYEQYF. The DNA of the CDR3 is TGTGCCAGCAGCTTAGGCCAGTCCTACGAGCAGTACTTC.